The 23 T cell receptor beta chains below all came from one sample that was sequenced in a study of blood T cell repertoires in COVID-19. TCRdb's copy holds only in-frame clones and misses some; the assay was immunoSEQ multiplex PCR. The repertoire holds almost 70,000 clones, with approximately 79% as singletons. What was sequenced was peripheral blood. Receptors originate from a human donor in a cohort sampled during active COVID-19.

This chain joins TRBV11-2 and TRBJ2-7; 9 bases are a match to TRBD1. V shed 5 bases, J shed 3 bases, and the junction held 11 bases outside the gene matches. This CDR3 is 16 amino acids long. The V gene's germline CDR1 is SGHAT and CDR2 FQNNGV. CDR3 protein: CASSRGRGQGDYEQYF. The CDR3 nucleotides are TGTGCCAGCAGCCGGGGGCGGGGACAGGGAGACTACGAGCAGTACTTC.

The chain couples TRBV5-4 to TRBJ2-2; the D gene is possibly TRBD2 (6 bases). The CDR3 covers 16 residues. Between the trimmed V and J ends, which lost 0 bases and 6 bases, there was a span of 15 bases. CDR1 is SGHNT and CDR2 is YYREEE in the germline V gene (reference sequence). CDR3 in amino acids: CASSLGGRSGAGELFF. The CDR3 coding sequence is TGTGCCAGCAGCTTGGGAGGGAGGAGCGGCGCCGGGGAGCTGTTTTTT.

This CDR3 reads CASSVGTGGGEQYF. CDR3 sequence (DNA): TGTGCCAGCAGCGTAGGAACAGGGGGCGGCGAGCAGTACTTC. The chain recombines TRBV9 with TRBJ2-7; 9 bases are a match to TRBD1. The germline V gene has CDR1 SGDLS and CDR2 YYNGEE. With V trimmed by 0 bases and J by 6 bases, 4 bases remained unmatched. The CDR3 contains 14 residues.

This chain joins TRBV6-5 and TRBJ1-4; tentatively, D is TRBD1 (6 bases). V shed 8 bases and J shed 0 bases, with 13 bases lying between them. This CDR3 spans 15 amino acids. The V gene's germline CDR1 is MNHEY and CDR2 SVGAGI. In nucleotides, the CDR3 is TGTGCCAGCGCGGACAGAGACGCAACTAATGAAAAACTGTTTTTT. Its translation: CASADRDATNEKLFF.

The chain recombines TRBV11-3 with TRBJ2-3; 13 bases are shared with TRBD2. The V gene end was trimmed by 5 bases and the J gene end by 1 base; junction bases not matched to a gene: 12. CDR1 and CDR2 (germline): SGHNT, YENEEA. The CDR3 contains 19 residues. The CDR3 bases are TGTGCCAGCAGCGCGGGGGGGACTAGCGGGAATCTAGGCACAGATACGCAGTATTTT. Residues: CASSAGGTSGNLGTDTQYF.

This clone came up many times. This chain uses TRBV18 with TRBJ2-6; D is uncertain. CDR3 size: 16 residues. From germline, CDR1 is KGHSH and CDR2 LQKENI. Trimming took off 0 bases at V and 0 bases at J, with 6 bases between the two ends. The CDR3: CASSPPGGSGANVLTF. CDR3 in DNA: TGTGCCAGCTCACCACCAGGCGGCTCTGGGGCCAACGTCCTGACTTTC.

This rearrangement joins TRBV6-1 to TRBJ2-3, with TRBD1 as a possible D gene (5 bases). Germline loops: CDR1 MNHNS, CDR2 SASEGT. The length of the CDR3 is 16 residues. V was cut by 2 bases and J by 0 bases, with 12 bases left in between. This chain's CDR3 is CASSEPAGISTDTQYF. The CDR3 DNA reads TGTGCCAGCAGTGAACCCGCAGGGATCAGCACAGATACGCAGTATTTT.

This clone was counted only a few times. The chain couples TRBV27 to TRBJ2-5; possible D gene TRBD1, 6 bases. There are 14 residues in the CDR3. In germline, CDR1 is MNHEY, CDR2 SMNVEV (reference sequence). Trimming left V 10 bases short and J 3 bases short, with 18 bases between. The CDR3 reads CATEAGTHEETQYF. The CDR3 bases are TGTGCCACCGAAGCCGGGACACATGAAGAGACCCAGTACTTC.

V is TRBV6-5 and J is TRBJ2-1; D perhaps matches TRBD2 (6 bases). The CDR3 runs to 13 residues. V was clipped by 6 bases and J by 7 bases, with 13 bases between them. The germline V gene encodes CDR1 MNHEY and CDR2 SVGAGI. CDR3: CASRQTRVNEQFF. The CDR3 coding sequence is TGTGCCAGCAGGCAGACTAGAGTGAATGAGCAGTTCTTC.

The rearrangement uses TRBV10-3 and TRBJ1-6; the match to TRBD1 covers 7 bases. The V gene end was trimmed by 4 bases and the J gene end by 7 bases; junction bases not matched to a gene: 4. CDR3 size: 14 residues. Germline lookup yields CDR1 ENHRY and CDR2 SYGVKD. CDR3 DNA: TGTGCCATCAGTGTCGAGGGGGCGAATTCACCCCTCCACTTT. Its protein is CAISVEGANSPLHF.

About this clone: The junction and the germline gene differ at one end; a read error may be behind it. This rearrangement joins TRBV5-8 to TRBJ2-7, with D possibly matching TRBD1 (6 bases). The CDR3 is 11 amino acids. CDR1 and CDR2 (germline): SGHTS, YDEGEE. In DNA, the CDR3 is TGTGCCAGCAGCTTGGGACAGGTGGAACACTTC. It encodes CASSLGQVEHF.

The chain has TRBV5-1 and TRBJ2-7, with 7 bases aligning to TRBD2. The V and J ends lost 3 bases and 0 bases, in that order; junction bases with no gene match: 9. CDR3 length equals 16 residues. The germline CDR1 and CDR2 sequences are SGHRS and YFSETQ. CDR3 region: CASSYLGGGSSYEQYF. DNA of the CDR3: TGCGCCAGCAGCTACCTGGGAGGCGGGAGCTCCTACGAGCAGTACTTC.

The chain links TRBV6-5 to TRBJ2-1, with 9 bases aligning to TRBD1. V shed 4 bases, J shed 15 bases, and the junction held 4 bases outside the gene matches. Germline V CDR1 and CDR2: MNHEY, SVGAGI. The CDR3 contains 11 residues. The CDR3 here is CASSSGQGTFF. CDR3 DNA: TGTGCCAGCAGTTCAGGACAGGGGACGTTCTTC.

The rearrangement joins TRBV7-8 to TRBJ2-7; the match to TRBD1 covers 9 bases. With 3 bases clipped from V and 3 bases from J, the junction kept 6 bases outside the gene matches. CDR1 is SGHVS and CDR2 is FQNEAQ in the germline V gene. This CDR3 region has 15 residues. The CDR3 here is CASSFLGQGYYEQYF. DNA for the CDR3: TGTGCCAGCAGCTTCCTCGGACAGGGGTACTACGAGCAGTACTTC. Looking up the rest from reference TRBV7-8 and TRBJ2-7 gives the full variable domain: GAGVSQSPRYKVAKRGQDVALRCDPISGHVSLFWYQQALGQGPEFLTYFQNEAQLDKSGLPSDRFFAERPEGSVSTLKIQRTQQEDSAVYLCASSFLGQGYYEQYFGPGTRLTVT.

This chain uses TRBV28 with TRBJ2-5; 8 bases fit TRBD1. Trimming at V came to 6 bases and at J to 5 bases, leaving 11 bases not matched to a gene. Germline values: CDR1 MDHEN, CDR2 SYDVKM. The CDR3 is made up of 15 amino acids. CDR3 sequence reads: CASSRTRRGQETQYF. The CDR3 DNA follows: TGTGCCAGCAGCCGAACCCGCAGGGGGCAGGAGACCCAGTACTTC. The entire variable domain, with the rest obtained from reference TRBV28 and TRBJ2-5, is as follows: DVKVTQSSRYLVKRTGEKVFLECVQDMDHENMFWYRQDPGLGLRLIYFSYDVKMKEKGDIPEGYSVSREKKERFSLILESASTNQTSMYLCASSRTRRGQETQYFGPGTRLLVL.

With regard to this clone: Other DNA sequences in the same sample also yield this CDR3. The chain uses TRBV28 and TRBJ2-7; D unclear. Per germline, CDR1 MDHEN and CDR2 SYDVKM. The CDR3 is made up of 12 amino acids. The germline V and J ends were trimmed by 4 bases and 0 bases, with 4 bases remaining between them. The CDR3 DNA is TGTGCCAGCAGTTCGAGCTCCTACGAGCAGTACTTC. Encoded protein: CASSSSSYEQYF.

V is TRBV27 and J is TRBJ1-1, with D tentatively TRBD1 (6 bases). V was cut by 6 bases and J by 4 bases, with 12 bases left in between. CDR1 is MNHEY, CDR2 SMNVEV, per germline (reference sequence). This CDR3 is 13 amino acids long. This chain's CDR3 is CASRDTGSTEAFF. Written as DNA, the CDR3 is TGTGCCAGCAGAGATACAGGGTCCACTGAAGCTTTCTTT.

Concerning this clone: At one end, the junction sequence differs from germline, possibly due to a read error. The chain links TRBV6-6 to TRBJ2-7, with TRBD1 identical over 9 bases. CDR3 length: 13 amino acids. In germline, CDR1 is MNHNY, CDR2 SVGAGI (reference sequence). CDR3 nucleotide sequence: TGTGCCAGCAGAGACGGGACAGGGCTTCCCCAGGGATTC. Translated: CASRDGTGLPQGF.

The V gene is TRBV6-2 or TRBV6-3, the J gene TRBJ2-1, with a weak D call TRBD2 (5 bases). Looked up from germline, CDR1 is MNHEY and CDR2 is SVGEGT. This CDR3 region has 16 residues. The V and J ends lost 5 bases and 0 bases respectively, with 14 bases between them. CDR3 loop: CASSRLSESSYNEQFF. The CDR3 coding sequence is TGTGCCAGCAGTCGACTTAGCGAGAGCTCCTACAATGAGCAGTTCTTC.

This clone was detected ten times or more. Distinct nucleotide sequences in the sample also encode this CDR3. The chain has TRBV5-1 and TRBJ2-7; TRBD1 might be the D (6 bases). From germline, CDR1 is SGHRS and CDR2 YFSETQ. The V end was cut by 2 bases, the J end by 3 bases, with 9 bases between. The CDR3 totals 13 residues. CDR3 loop: CASSLEQGYEQYF. The DNA for the CDR3 is TGCGCCAGCAGCTTAGAACAGGGCTACGAGCAGTACTTC.

V is TRBV28 and J is TRBJ1-5; the D is unclear. The CDR3 has 16 amino acids. Germline loops: CDR1 MDHEN, CDR2 SYDVKM. Trimming cost V 1 base and J 0 bases, with 10 bases left between them. The CDR3 spells CASSLLRDYSNQPQHF. The CDR3 nucleotides are TGTGCCAGCAGTTTATTGCGTGATTATAGCAATCAGCCCCAGCATTTT.

The CDR3 nucleotides read TGTGCCAGCAGCCCGGACAGGGAGGGCGGAGCTAACTATGGCTACACCTTC. Translating it yields CASSPDREGGANYGYTF. V usage is TRBV4-2 and J usage is TRBJ1-2, with 8 bases identical to TRBD1. This CDR3 contains 17 residues. After removal of 4 bases from V and 0 bases from J, the junction contained 10 bases not matched to a gene. Germline values: CDR1 LGHNA, CDR2 YNFKEQ.

This chain uses TRBV7-8 with TRBJ2-4; 11 bases agree with TRBD2. Trimming cost V 5 bases and J 1 base; bases outside gene matches: 7. Germline V gene sequence: CDR1 SGHVS, CDR2 FQNEAQ. The CDR3 spans 17 residues. CDR3 sequence (DNA): TGTGCCAGCAGCCGTCATAGCGGGGGGGCCGCCAAAAACATTCAGTACTTC. Translating it yields CASSRHSGGAAKNIQYF.